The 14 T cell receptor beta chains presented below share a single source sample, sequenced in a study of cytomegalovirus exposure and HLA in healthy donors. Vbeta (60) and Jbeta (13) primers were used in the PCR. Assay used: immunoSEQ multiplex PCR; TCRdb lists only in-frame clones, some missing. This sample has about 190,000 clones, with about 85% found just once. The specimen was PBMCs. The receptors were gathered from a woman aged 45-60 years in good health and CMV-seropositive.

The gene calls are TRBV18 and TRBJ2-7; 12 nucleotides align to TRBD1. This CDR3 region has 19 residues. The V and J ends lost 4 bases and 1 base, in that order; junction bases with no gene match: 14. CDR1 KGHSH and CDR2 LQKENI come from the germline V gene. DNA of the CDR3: TGTGCCAGCTCACAATTCCGGGACAGGGGGCGCGTGTTGTCCTACGAGCAGTACTTC. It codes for CASSQFRDRGRVLSYEQYF.

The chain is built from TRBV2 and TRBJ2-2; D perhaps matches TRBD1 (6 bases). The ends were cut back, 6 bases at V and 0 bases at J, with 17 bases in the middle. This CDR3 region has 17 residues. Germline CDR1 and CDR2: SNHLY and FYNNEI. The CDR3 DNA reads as TGTGCCAGCAGCCCACGTCTAGGACAGTCGAACACCGGGGAGCTGTTTTTT. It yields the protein CASSPRLGQSNTGELFF. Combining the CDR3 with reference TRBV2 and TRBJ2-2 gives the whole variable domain EPEVTQTPSHQVTQMGQEVILRCVPISNHLYFYWYRQILGQKVEFLVSFYNNEISEKSEIFDDQFSVERPDGSNFTLKIRSTKLEDSAMYFCASSPRLGQSNTGELFFGEGSRLTVL.

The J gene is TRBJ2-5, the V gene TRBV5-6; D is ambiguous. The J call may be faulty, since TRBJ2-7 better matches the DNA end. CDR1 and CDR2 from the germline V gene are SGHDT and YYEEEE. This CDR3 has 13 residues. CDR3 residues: CASSPFLGLEQYF. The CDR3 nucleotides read TGTGCCAGCAGCCCGTTCTTGGGCCTCGAGCAGTACTTC.

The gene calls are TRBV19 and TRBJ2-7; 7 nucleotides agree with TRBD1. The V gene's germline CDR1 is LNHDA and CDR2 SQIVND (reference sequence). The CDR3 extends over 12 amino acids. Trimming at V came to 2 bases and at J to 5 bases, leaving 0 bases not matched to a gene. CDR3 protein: CASSITGDEQYF. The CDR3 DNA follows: TGTGCCAGTAGTATAACAGGGGACGAGCAGTACTTC.

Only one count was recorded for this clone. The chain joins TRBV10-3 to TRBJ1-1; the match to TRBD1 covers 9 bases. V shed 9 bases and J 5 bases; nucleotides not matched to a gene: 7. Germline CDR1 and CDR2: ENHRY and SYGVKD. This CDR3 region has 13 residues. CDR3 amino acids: CAIGQGLGTEAFF. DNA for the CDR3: TGTGCCATTGGACAGGGGTTGGGGACTGAAGCTTTCTTT.

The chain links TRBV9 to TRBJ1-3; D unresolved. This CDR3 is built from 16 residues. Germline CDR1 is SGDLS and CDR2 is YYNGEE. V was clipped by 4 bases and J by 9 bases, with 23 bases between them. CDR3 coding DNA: TGTGCCAGCAGCATACTTTCTCCGGGAGCGGGTAGCACCATATATTTT. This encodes CASSILSPGAGSTIYF.

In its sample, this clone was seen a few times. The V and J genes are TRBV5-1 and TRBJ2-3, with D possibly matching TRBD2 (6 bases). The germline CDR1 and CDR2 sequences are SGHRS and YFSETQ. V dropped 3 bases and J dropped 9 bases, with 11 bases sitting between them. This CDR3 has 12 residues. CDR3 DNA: TGCGCCAGCAGCTCCGACCGGGGGACGCAGTATTTT. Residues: CASSSDRGTQYF.

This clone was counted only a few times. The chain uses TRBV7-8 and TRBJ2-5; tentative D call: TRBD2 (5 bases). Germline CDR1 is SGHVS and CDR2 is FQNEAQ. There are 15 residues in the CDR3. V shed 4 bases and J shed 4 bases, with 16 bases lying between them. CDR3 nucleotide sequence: TGTGCCAGCAGCTCCAAGACTGTAGCGCGAGAGACCCAGTACTTC. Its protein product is CASSSKTVARETQYF. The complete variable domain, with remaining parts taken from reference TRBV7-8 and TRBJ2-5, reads GAGVSQSPRYKVAKRGQDVALRCDPISGHVSLFWYQQALGQGPEFLTYFQNEAQLDKSGLPSDRFFAERPEGSVSTLKIQRTQQEDSAVYLCASSSKTVARETQYFGPGTRLLVL.

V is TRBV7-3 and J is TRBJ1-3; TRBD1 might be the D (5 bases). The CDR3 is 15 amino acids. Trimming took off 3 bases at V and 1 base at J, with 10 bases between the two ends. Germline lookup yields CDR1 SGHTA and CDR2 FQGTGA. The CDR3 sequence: CASSLVGGSGNTIYF. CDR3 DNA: TGTGCCAGCAGCTTGGTCGGGGGATCTGGAAACACCATATATTTT. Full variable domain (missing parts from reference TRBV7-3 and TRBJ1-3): GAGVSQTPSNKVTEKGKYVELRCDPISGHTALYWYRQSLGQGPEFLIYFQGTGAADDSGLPNDRFFAVRPEGSVSTLKIQRTERGDSAVYLCASSLVGGSGNTIYFGEGSWLTVV.

CDR3 sequence reads: CAIRAGDYNEQFF. The CDR3, as DNA: TGTGCCATCAGGGCGGGGGACTACAATGAGCAGTTCTTC. The chain couples TRBV10-3 to TRBJ2-1; 7 bases are a match to TRBD2. The length of the CDR3 is 13 residues. CDR1 is ENHRY and CDR2 is SYGVKD in the germline V gene. After removal of 6 bases from V and 3 bases from J, the junction contained 2 bases not matched to a gene.

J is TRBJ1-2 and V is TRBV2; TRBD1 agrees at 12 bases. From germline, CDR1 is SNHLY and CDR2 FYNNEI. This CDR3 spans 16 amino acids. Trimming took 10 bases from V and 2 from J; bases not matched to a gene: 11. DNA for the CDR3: TGTGCCACGGGGACAGGGGGCAGAATGGGGAACTATGGCTACACCTTC. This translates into CATGTGGRMGNYGYTF.

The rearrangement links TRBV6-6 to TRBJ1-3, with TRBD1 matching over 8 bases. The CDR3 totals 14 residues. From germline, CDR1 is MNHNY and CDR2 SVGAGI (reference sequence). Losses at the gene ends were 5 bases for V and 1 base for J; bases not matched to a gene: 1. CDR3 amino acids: CASSRTGSGNTIYF. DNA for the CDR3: TGTGCCAGCAGTCGGACAGGGTCTGGAAACACCATATATTTT.

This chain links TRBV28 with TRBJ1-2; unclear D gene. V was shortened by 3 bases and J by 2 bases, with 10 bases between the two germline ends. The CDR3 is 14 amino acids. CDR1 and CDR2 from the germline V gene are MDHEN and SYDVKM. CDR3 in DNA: TGTGCCAGCAGTTTTTCAGGAGGAAACTATGGCTACACCTTC. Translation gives CASSFSGGNYGYTF.

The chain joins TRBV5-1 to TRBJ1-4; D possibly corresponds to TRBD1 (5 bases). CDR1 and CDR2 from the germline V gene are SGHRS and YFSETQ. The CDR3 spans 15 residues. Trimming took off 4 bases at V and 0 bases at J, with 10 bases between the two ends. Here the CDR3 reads CASSRQLATNEKLFF. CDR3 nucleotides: TGCGCCAGCAGCCGACAGCTTGCAACTAATGAAAAACTGTTTTTT. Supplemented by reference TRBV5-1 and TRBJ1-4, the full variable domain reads KAGVTQTPRYLIKTRGQQVTLSCSPISGHRSVSWYQQTPGQGLQFLFEYFSETQRNKGNFPGRFSGRQFSNSRSEMNVSTLELGDSALYLCASSRQLATNEKLFFGSGTQLSVL.